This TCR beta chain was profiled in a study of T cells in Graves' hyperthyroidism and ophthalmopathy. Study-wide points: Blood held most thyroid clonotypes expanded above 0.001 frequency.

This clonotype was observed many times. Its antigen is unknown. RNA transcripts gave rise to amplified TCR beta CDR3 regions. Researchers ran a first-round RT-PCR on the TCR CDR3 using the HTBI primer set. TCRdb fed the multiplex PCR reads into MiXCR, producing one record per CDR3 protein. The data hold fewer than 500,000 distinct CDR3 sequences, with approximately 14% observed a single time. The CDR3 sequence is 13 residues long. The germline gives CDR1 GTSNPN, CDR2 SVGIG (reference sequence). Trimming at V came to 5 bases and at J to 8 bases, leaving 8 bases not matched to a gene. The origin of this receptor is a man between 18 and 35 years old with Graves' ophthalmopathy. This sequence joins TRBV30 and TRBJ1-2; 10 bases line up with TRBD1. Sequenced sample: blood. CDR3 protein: CAWDYRDRGGYTF. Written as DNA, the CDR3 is TGTGCCTGGGACTACCGGGACAGGGGCGGCTACACCTTC.